This is a list of T cell receptor beta chains from one sample in a study of T cell repertoires in cytomegalovirus infection. These receptors' targets are unknown. TCRdb reanalysed the reads using MiXCR and keeps one entry per CDR3 protein. The repertoire holds roughly 500,000 distinct CDR3 sequences, with around 30% as singletons. Source: cultured PBMCs, taken from culture after CMV antigen stimulation. These receptors originate from a human donor in good health (CMV status not recorded). Some clones in this sample may be carry-over from other donors' samples. The CDR3 runs from the conserved cysteine through the conserved F or W. A D gene is named only where the DNA matches it firmly. Size values are once, few and many counts, or a class for expanded clones, and some rows have none.

V,size,D,J,length,CDR3,DNA
TRBV6-5,few,.,TRBJ1-5,15,CASSYSRDSNQPQHF,TGTGCCAGCAGTTACAGCAGGGACAGCAATCAGCCCCAGCATTTT
TRBV4-2,.,TRBD1,TRBJ1-2,14,CASSHLDRGAGYTF,TGTGCCAGCAGCCACTTAGACAGGGGGGCCGGCTACACCTTC
TRBV20-1,.,.,TRBJ1-3,14,CSARGGGSGNTIYF,TGCAGTGCTAGAGGTGGGGGATCTGGAAACACCATATATTTT
TRBV12-3/TRBV12-4,.,.,TRBJ2-7,15,CASSFRSVSSYEQYF,TGTGCCAGCAGTTTTCGGTCGGTATCGAGCTACGAGCAGTACTTC
TRBV16,.,TRBD1,TRBJ1-4,19,CASSRKPGTGGRDNEKLFF,TGTGCCAGCAGCAGAAAACCCGGGACAGGGGGTCGAGATAATGAAAAACTGTTTTTT
TRBV20-1,.,.,TRBJ1-1,13,CSARVYGQIEAFF,TGCAGTGCTAGAGTCTACGGACAGATTGAAGCTTTCTTT
TRBV7-2,many,TRBD2,TRBJ2-1,16,CASSNLPGLAGNEQFF,TGTGCCAGCAGCAACCTTCCGGGACTAGCGGGGAATGAGCAGTTCTTC
TRBV15,few,.,TRBJ2-1,14,CATSRSGTPSEQFF,TGTGCCACCAGCAGGTCCGGGACACCCTCTGAGCAGTTCTTC
TRBV12-3/TRBV12-4,few,TRBD2,TRBJ2-1,13,CANRLAGSNEQFF,TGTGCCAACAGACTAGCGGGATCAAATGAGCAGTTCTTC
TRBV6-1,many,.,TRBJ1-5,13,CASSEDLRRPQHF,TGTGCCAGCAGTGAAGATTTGAGGCGGCCCCAGCATTTT
TRBV7-7,few,.,TRBJ2-3,16,CASSLIPRDNTDTQYF,TGTGCCAGCAGCTTAATTCCCCGGGACAACACAGATACGCAGTATTTT
TRBV20-1,.,.,TRBJ2-1,17,CSPNADTGGSRIDEQFF,TGCAGCCCCAACGCGGACACAGGAGGCTCGCGCATCGATGAGCAGTTCTTC
TRBV29-1,.,.,TRBJ2-2,14,CSVESGLNTGELFF,TGCAGCGTTGAATCCGGACTCAACACCGGGGAGCTGTTTTTT
TRBV11-2,few,.,TRBJ2-2,14,CASSPLGHTGELFF,TGTGCCAGCAGCCCCCTAGGGCACACCGGGGAGCTGTTTTTT
TRBV28,many,TRBD1,TRBJ1-5,18,CASSLWGWGQNSNQPQHF,TGTGCCAGCAGTTTGTGGGGTTGGGGACAGAATAGCAATCAGCCCCAGCATTTT
TRBV19,.,TRBD1,TRBJ1-1,14,CASKIPWGQGEAFF,TGTGCCAGTAAAATACCCTGGGGACAGGGAGAAGCTTTCTTT
TRBV5-4,few,.,TRBJ2-3,14,CASSQTSSTDTQYF,TGTGCCAGCAGCCAGACTTCCAGCACAGATACGCAGTATTTT
TRBV12-3/TRBV12-4,.,TRBD2,TRBJ2-1,12,CASSWTSNEQFF,TGTGCCAGCAGTTGGACTAGCAATGAGCAGTTCTTC
TRBV5-6,.,.,TRBJ1-2,13,CASSITGAKGYTF,TGTGCCAGCAGCATCACGGGGGCGAAAGGCTACACCTTC
TRBV11-2,.,TRBD1,TRBJ1-2,14,CASSLRTGLYGYTF,TGTGCCAGCAGCTTAAGGACAGGGCTCTATGGCTACACCTTC
TRBV28,.,.,TRBJ1-2,13,CASSGDGTYGYTF,TGTGCCAGCAGTGGTGACGGAACCTATGGCTACACCTTC
TRBV4-1,few,.,TRBJ1-4,15,CASSEIDRDNEKLFF,TGCGCCAGCAGCGAAATCGACAGAGATAATGAAAAACTGTTTTTT
TRBV7-8,few,.,TRBJ2-4,18,CASSLESRLNLAKNIQYF,TGTGCCAGCAGCTTAGAGTCGCGACTAAATCTAGCCAAAAACATTCAGTACTTC
TRBV19,.,TRBD1,TRBJ1-2,17,CASNSRTGGQDLYGYTF,TGTGCCAGCAACTCCAGGACAGGGGGACAGGACCTCTATGGCTACACCTTC
TRBV7-2,many,.,TRBJ2-3,13,CASNERVTDTQYF,TGTGCCAGCAACGAGCGGGTCACAGATACGCAGTATTTT
TRBV7-9,.,TRBD1,TRBJ1-2,14,CASTLGQGVYGYTF,TGTGCCAGCACCCTGGGACAGGGGGTCTATGGCTACACCTTC
TRBV19,few,TRBD1,TRBJ1-2,15,CASSRTDRETYGYTF,TGTGCCAGTAGTAGAACGGACAGGGAGACCTATGGCTACACCTTC
TRBV4-1,few,.,TRBJ1-2,14,CASSRSGPNYGYTF,TGCGCCAGCAGCCGGAGCGGCCCTAACTATGGCTACACCTTC
TRBV28,few,.,TRBJ1-1,15,CASSLDPRRNTEAFF,TGTGCCAGCAGTTTGGACCCTCGGCGGAACACTGAAGCTTTCTTT
TRBV28,many,TRBD2,TRBJ2-7,15,CASSNWTSGKYEQYF,TGTGCCAGCAGTAACTGGACTAGCGGGAAGTACGAGCAGTACTTC
TRBV29-1,.,.,TRBJ2-1,11,CSVGRVYEQFF,TGCAGCGTTGGCAGGGTCTATGAGCAGTTCTTC
TRBV2,.,.,TRBJ2-3,15,CASKWETTSTDTQYF,TGTGCCAGCAAGTGGGAAACAACAAGCACAGATACGCAGTATTTT
TRBV27,.,TRBD2,TRBJ2-1,16,CASSYSAGVGYNEQFF,TGTGCCAGCAGTTACTCAGCGGGAGTCGGCTACAATGAGCAGTTCTTC
TRBV7-2,many,TRBD1,TRBJ1-3,17,CASSLAGTADTGNTIYF,TGTGCCAGCAGCTTAGCTGGGACAGCGGACACTGGAAACACCATATATTTT
TRBV27,.,.,TRBJ2-1,16,CASSFARRSSYNEQFF,TGTGCCAGCAGTTTTGCTAGGCGGAGCTCCTACAATGAGCAGTTCTTC
TRBV12-3/TRBV12-4,.,.,TRBJ2-3,17,CASSLASPVPGTDTQYF,TGTGCCAGCAGTTTAGCTTCCCCGGTCCCCGGCACAGATACGCAGTATTTT
TRBV4-1,.,TRBD2,TRBJ2-1,16,CASSLRKSGSLDEQFF,TGCGCCAGCAGCCTAAGAAAGAGCGGGAGTTTAGATGAGCAGTTCTTC
TRBV6-2/TRBV6-3,few,.,TRBJ2-2,22,CASRTSLLLGSLRRENTGELFF,TGTGCCAGCCGAACAAGCCTTCTGTTAGGCTCACTTAGGCGGGAGAACACCGGGGAGCTGTTTTTT
TRBV6-8,once,.,TRBJ1-3,15,CASSLQSHSGNTIYF,TGTGCCAGCAGTCTACAGTCACACTCTGGAAACACCATATATTTT
TRBV7-2,many,.,TRBJ1-5,14,CASSLGVQGQAQHF,TGTGCCAGCAGCTTAGGGGTCCAGGGTCAAGCCCAGCATTTT
TRBV7-2,few,.,TRBJ2-7,15,CASSAGTHASYEQYF,TGTGCCAGCAGCGCCGGGACGCATGCCTCCTACGAGCAGTACTTC